This TCR beta chain is from a study of blood T cell repertoires in COVID-19. The wider study: Italy, Spain and the United States were the sources of the convalescent and acute COVID-19 samples. Nucleic acid was either cDNA or gDNA, and it came from T cells, B-cell-depleted T cells, or PBMCs.

As processed by the authors: Nucleated cell counts were estimated from reference gene primer amplification. Libraries were prepared by immunoSEQ multiplex PCR; TCRdb keeps only in-frame clonotypes and omits some of them. The D gene and trimming were derived from the DNA, and the V and J assignments and clone size from that table. The repertoire holds 250,000 to 300,000 clones, with around 90% as singletons. This CDR3 comprises 16 residues. The V gene end was trimmed by 0 bases and the J gene end by 4 bases; junction bases not matched to a gene: 7. In germline, CDR1 is LGHNA, CDR2 YNFKEQ. The clonotype was recovered from a man aged 45-65 years with acute or convalescent COVID-19. The chain recombines TRBV4-2 with TRBJ1-2, with 8 bases that match TRBD1. The sequenced sample was peripheral blood. CDR3 residues: CASSQDGAGGGYGYTF. In nucleotides, the CDR3 is TGTGCCAGCAGCCAAGATGGGGCAGGGGGCGGCTATGGCTACACCTTC.